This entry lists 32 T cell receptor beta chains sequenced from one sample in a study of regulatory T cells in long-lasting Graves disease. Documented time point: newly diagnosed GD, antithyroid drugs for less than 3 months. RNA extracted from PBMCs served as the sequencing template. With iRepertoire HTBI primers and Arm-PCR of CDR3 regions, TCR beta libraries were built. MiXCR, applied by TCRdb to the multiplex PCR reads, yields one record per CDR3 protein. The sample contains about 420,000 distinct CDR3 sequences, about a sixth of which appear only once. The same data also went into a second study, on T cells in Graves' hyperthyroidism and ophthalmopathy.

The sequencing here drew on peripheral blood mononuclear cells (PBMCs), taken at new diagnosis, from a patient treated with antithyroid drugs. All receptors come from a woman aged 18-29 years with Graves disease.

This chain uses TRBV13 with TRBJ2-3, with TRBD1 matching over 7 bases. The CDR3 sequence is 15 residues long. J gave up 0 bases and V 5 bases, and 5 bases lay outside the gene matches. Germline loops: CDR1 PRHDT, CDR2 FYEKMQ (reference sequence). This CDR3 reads CASSEGAPSTDTQYF. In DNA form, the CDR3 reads TGTGCCAGCAGCGAGGGGGCTCCCAGCACAGATACGCAGTATTTT.

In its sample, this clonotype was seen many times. CDR3 sequence reads: CASSLVAEGEQFF. For the CDR3, the DNA is TGCGCCAGCAGCTTGGTCGCCGAGGGTGAGCAGTTCTTC. The chain uses TRBV5-1 and TRBJ2-1, with D possibly matching TRBD2 (5 bases). V was clipped by 0 bases and J by 9 bases, with 10 bases between them. Germline V gene data show CDR1 as SGHRS and CDR2 as YFSETQ. The CDR3 sequence is 13 residues long.

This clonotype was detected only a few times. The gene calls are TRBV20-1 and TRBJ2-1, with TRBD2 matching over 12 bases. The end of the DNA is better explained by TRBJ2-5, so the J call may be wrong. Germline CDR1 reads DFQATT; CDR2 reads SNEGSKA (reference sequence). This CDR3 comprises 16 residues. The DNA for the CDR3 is TGCAGTGCTAGAGATCTAGCGGGAGGGCTGCGGGAGACCCAGTACTTC. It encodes CSARDLAGGLRETQYF.

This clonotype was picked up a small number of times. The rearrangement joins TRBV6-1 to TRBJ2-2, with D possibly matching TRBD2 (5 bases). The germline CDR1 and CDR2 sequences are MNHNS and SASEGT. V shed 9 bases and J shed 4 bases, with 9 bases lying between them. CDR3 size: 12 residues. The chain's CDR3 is CASDYPTGELFF. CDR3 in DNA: TGTGCCAGTGACTACCCCACCGGGGAGCTGTTTTTT.

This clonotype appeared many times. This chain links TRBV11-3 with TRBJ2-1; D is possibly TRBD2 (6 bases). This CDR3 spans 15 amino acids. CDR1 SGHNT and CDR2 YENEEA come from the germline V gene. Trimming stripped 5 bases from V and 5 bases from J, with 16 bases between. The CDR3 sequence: CASSLNGEDNNEQFF. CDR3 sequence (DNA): TGTGCCAGCAGCCTCAACGGGGAGGACAACAATGAGCAGTTCTTC.

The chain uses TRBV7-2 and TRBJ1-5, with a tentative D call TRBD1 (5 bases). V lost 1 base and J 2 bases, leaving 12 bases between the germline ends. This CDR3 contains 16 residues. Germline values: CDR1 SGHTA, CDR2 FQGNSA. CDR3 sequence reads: CASSLGPGGGNQPQHF. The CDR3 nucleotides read TGTGCCAGCAGCTTAGGGCCCGGGGGGGGCAATCAGCCCCAGCATTTT.

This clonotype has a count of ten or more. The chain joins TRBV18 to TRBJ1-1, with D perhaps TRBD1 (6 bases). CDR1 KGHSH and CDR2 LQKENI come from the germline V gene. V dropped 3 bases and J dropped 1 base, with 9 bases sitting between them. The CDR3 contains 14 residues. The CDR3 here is CASSPQQGNTEAFF. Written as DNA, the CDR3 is TGTGCCAGCTCACCGCAACAGGGGAACACTGAAGCTTTCTTT.

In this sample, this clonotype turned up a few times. The CDR3 DNA follows: TGTGCCAGTAGTCCAGATACAGGGTTCCTATACACCGGGGAGCTGTTTTTT. As protein: CASSPDTGFLYTGELFF. The gene calls are TRBV19 and TRBJ2-2, with D perhaps matching TRBD1 (6 bases). CDR3 length: 17 residues. V gave up 5 bases and J gave up 3 bases, with 19 bases separating them. Germline V lookup: CDR1 LNHDA, CDR2 SQIVND (reference sequence).

CDR3 loop: CASSAGTSDTGELFF. Written as DNA, the CDR3 is TGTGCCAGCAGCGCCGGGACTAGCGACACCGGGGAGCTGTTTTTT. The rearrangement joins TRBV4-2 to TRBJ2-2; 10 bases match TRBD2. The CDR3 has 15 amino acids. V lost 5 bases and J lost 3; bases outside the gene matches: 3. Per germline, CDR1 LGHNA and CDR2 YNFKEQ.

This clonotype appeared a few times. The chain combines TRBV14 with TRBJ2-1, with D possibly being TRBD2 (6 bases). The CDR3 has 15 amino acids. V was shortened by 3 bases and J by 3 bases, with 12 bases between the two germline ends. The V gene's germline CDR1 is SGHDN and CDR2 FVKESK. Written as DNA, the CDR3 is TGTGCCAGCAGCCATGGCGGGATTTACTACAATGAGCAGTTCTTC. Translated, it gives CASSHGGIYYNEQFF.

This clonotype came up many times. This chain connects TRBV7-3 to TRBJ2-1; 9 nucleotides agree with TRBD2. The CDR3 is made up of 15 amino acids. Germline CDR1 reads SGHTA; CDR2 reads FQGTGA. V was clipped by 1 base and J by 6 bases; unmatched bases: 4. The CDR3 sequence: CASSLRASGINEQFF. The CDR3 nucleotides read TGTGCCAGCAGCTTAAGGGCTAGCGGGATCAATGAGCAGTTCTTC.

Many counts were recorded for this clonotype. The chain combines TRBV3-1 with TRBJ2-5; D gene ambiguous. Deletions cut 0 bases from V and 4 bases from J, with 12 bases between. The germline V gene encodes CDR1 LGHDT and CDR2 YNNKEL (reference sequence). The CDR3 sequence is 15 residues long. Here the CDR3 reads CASSQDLVSTETQYF. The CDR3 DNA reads TGTGCCAGCAGCCAAGATCTGGTTAGCACAGAGACCCAGTACTTC.

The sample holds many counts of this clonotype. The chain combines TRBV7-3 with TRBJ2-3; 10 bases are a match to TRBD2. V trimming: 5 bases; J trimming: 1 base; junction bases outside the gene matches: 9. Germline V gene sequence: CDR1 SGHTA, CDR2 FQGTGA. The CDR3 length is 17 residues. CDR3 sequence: CASSPRTSGAGTDTQYF. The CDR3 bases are TGTGCCAGCAGCCCCCGGACTAGCGGAGCCGGCACAGATACGCAGTATTTT.

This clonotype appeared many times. Here the CDR3 reads CAISGLAGVNEQFF. The DNA for the CDR3 is TGTGCCATCAGTGGCCTAGCGGGAGTTAATGAGCAGTTCTTC. J is TRBJ2-1 and V is TRBV10-3; 10 bases agree with TRBD2. The CDR3 has 14 residues. V dropped 4 bases and J dropped 7; count of bases not matched to a gene: 4. The germline CDR1 and CDR2 sequences are ENHRY and SYGVKD.

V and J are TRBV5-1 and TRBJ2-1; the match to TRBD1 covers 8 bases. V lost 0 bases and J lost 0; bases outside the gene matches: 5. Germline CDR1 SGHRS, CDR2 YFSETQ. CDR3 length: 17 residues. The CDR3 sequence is CASSLGTGGSSYNEQFF. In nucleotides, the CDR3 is TGCGCCAGCAGCTTGGGAACAGGGGGTAGCTCCTACAATGAGCAGTTCTTC.

CDR3 loop: CASSHPLDSHNEQFF. The CDR3 DNA reads as TGTGCCAGCAGCCACCCACTAGATTCTCACAATGAGCAGTTCTTC. This chain links TRBV3-1 with TRBJ2-1, with D possibly TRBD2 on 5 matching bases. CDR1 is LGHDT and CDR2 is YNNKEL in the germline V gene (reference sequence). Deletions cut 3 bases from V and 5 bases from J, with 14 bases between. The CDR3 length is 15 residues.

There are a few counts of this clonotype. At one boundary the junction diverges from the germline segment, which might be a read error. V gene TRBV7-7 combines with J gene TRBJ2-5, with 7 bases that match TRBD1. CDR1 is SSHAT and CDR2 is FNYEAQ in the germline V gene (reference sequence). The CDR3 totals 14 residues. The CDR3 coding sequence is TGTGCTAGCAGCTTAGGGACAGAAAAAGAGACCCAGTACTTC. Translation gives CASSLGTEKETQYF.

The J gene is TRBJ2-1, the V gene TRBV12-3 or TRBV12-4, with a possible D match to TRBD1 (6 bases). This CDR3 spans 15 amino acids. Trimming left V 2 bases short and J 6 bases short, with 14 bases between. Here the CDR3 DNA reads TGTGCCAGCAGTTTATTGGTGGGGGCCCCCAATGAGCAGTTCTTC. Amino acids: CASSLLVGAPNEQFF.

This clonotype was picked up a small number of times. CDR3 sequence (DNA): TGTGCCAGCAGCTTAGTGGCAGGGCGGAGGACAGATACGCAGTATTTT. This encodes CASSLVAGRRTDTQYF. The genes are TRBV7-8 and TRBJ2-3; D possibly matches TRBD1 or TRBD2 (5 bases each). The CDR3 totals 16 residues. V lost 1 base and J 3 bases, leaving 14 bases between the germline ends. In germline, CDR1 is SGHVS, CDR2 FQNEAQ. Combining the CDR3 with reference TRBV7-8 and TRBJ2-3 gives the whole variable domain GAGVSQSPRYKVAKRGQDVALRCDPISGHVSLFWYQQALGQGPEFLTYFQNEAQLDKSGLPSDRFFAERPEGSVSTLKIQRTQQEDSAVYLCASSLVAGRRTDTQYFGPGTRLTVL.

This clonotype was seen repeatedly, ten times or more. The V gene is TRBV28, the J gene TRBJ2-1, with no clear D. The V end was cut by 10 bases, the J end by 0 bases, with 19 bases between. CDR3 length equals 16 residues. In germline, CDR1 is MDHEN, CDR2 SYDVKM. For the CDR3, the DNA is TGTGCCAACAAAGAGAGGCGGATCAGCTCCTACAATGAGCAGTTCTTC. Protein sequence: CANKERRISSYNEQFF.

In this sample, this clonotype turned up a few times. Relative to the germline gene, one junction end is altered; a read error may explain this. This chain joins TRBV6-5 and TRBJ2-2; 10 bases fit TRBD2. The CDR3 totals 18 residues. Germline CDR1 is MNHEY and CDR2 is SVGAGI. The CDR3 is CASSYSVSSGRRTGGLFF. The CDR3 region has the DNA TGTGCCAGCAGTTACTCCGTTAGTAGCGGGAGGAGAACCGGGGGGCTGTTTTTT.

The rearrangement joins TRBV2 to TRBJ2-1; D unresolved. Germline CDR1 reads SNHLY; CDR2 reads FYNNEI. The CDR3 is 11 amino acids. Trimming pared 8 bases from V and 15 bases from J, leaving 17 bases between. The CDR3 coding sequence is TGTGCCAGCCTCGTTTCGGTACTCTGGTTCTTC. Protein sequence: CASLVSVLWFF.

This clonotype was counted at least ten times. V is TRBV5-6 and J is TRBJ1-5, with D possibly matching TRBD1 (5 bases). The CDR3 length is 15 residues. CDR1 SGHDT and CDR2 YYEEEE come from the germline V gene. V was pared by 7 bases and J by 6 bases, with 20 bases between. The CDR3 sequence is CASPIRRGRGQPQHF. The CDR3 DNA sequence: TGTGCCAGCCCTATTAGGAGGGGCAGAGGTCAGCCCCAGCATTTT.

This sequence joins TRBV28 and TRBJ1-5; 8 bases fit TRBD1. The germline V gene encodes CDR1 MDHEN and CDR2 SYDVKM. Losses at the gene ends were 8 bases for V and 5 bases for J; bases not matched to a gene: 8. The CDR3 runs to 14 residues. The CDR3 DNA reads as TGTGCCAGCGGAAGGACAGGGTCCTATCAGCCCCAGCATTTT. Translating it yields CASGRTGSYQPQHF. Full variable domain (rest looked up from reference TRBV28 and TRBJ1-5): DVKVTQSSRYLVKRTGEKVFLECVQDMDHENMFWYRQDPGLGLRLIYFSYDVKMKEKGDIPEGYSVSREKKERFSLILESASTNQTSMYLCASGRTGSYQPQHFGDGTRLSIL.

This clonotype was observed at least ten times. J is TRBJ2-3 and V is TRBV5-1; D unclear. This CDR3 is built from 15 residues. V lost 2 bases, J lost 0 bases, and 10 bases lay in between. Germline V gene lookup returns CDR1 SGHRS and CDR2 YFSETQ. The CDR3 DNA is TGCGCCAGCAGCTTCGAAGGCGCTAGCACAGATACGCAGTATTTT. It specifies CASSFEGASTDTQYF.

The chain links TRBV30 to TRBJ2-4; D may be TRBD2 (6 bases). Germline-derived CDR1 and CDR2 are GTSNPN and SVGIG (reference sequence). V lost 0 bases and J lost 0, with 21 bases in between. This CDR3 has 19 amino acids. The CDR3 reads CAWSVTRETSALAKNIQYF. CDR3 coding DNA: TGTGCCTGGAGTGTTACACGGGAGACTAGTGCCCTAGCCAAAAACATTCAGTACTTC.

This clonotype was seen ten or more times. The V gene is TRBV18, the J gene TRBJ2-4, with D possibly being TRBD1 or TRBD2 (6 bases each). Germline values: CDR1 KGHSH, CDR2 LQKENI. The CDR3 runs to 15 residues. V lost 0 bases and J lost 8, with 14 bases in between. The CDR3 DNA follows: TGTGCCAGCTCACCACCGTCCGGGGGCAGGGACATTCAGTACTTC. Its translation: CASSPPSGGRDIQYF.

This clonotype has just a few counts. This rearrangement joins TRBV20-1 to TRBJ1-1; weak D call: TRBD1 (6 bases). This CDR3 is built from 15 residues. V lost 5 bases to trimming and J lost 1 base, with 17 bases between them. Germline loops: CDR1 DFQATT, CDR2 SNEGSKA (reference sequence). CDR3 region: CSAGGAGEANTEAFF. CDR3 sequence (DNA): TGCAGTGCTGGGGGGGCAGGGGAAGCGAACACTGAAGCTTTCTTT.

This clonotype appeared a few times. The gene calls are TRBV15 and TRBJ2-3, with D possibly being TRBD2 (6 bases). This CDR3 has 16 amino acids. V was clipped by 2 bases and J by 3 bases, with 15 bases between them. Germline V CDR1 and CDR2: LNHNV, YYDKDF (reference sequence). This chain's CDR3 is CATSRRIGLATDTQYF. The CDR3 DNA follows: TGTGCCACCAGCAGAAGGATTGGTCTAGCGACAGATACGCAGTATTTT.

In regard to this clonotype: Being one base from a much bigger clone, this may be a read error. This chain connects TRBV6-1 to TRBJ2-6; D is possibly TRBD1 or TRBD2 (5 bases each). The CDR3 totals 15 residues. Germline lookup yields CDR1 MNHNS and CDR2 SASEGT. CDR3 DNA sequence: TGTGCCAGCAGTGAAGGCGGGTCTGGGGCCAACATCCTGACTTTC. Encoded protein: CASSEGGSGANILTF.

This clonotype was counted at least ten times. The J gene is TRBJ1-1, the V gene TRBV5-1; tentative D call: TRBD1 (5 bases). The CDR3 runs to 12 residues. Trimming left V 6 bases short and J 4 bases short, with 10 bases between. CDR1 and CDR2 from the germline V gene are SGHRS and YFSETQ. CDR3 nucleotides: TGCGCCAGCAATTCGGGGGGCACTGAAGCTTTCTTT. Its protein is CASNSGGTEAFF.

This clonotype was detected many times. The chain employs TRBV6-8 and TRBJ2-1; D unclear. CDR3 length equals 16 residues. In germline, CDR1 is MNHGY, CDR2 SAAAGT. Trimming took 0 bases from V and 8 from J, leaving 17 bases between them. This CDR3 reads CASSYSKTAISDEQFF. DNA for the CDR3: TGTGCCAGCAGTTACTCGAAGACGGCCATTAGTGATGAGCAGTTCTTC.